The clone carrying this TCR beta chain was seen only a few times. What it recognizes is unknown. The diagnosis was founded upon clinical symptoms, serum thyroxine, TRAb, thyroid ultrasound and orbital computed tomography. The PBMCs used were ones drawn from approximately 10 ml of fresh peripheral blood. The data were taken from a study of Graves' ophthalmopathy and Graves' hyperthyroidism. Study results and limitations: With a specificity of about 75% and a sensitivity of just under 71%, the model predicted ophthalmopathy progression. Blood also carried most expanded thyroid clonotypes exceeding 0.001 frequency.

CDR3 regions of TCR beta were amplified from RNA transcripts. Following a first-round RT-PCR that used HTBI primers, a second-round multiplex PCR was carried out. MiXCR, run by TCRdb on the multiplex PCR reads, gives a single entry per CDR3 protein. The table lists almost 40,000 distinct CDR3 sequences, about 50% of them singletons. The CDR3 has 15 residues. V lost 6 bases and J lost 9; bases outside the gene matches: 11. From germline, CDR1 is DFQATT and CDR2 SNEGSKA (reference sequence). V is TRBV20-1 and J is TRBJ1-6, with 10 bases matching TRBD1. This receptor was identified in an adult woman with stable Graves' hyperthyroidism. The sample was peripheral blood. Here the CDR3 DNA reads TGCAGTGCCCCCAACACGGACAGGGGGACTTCACCCCTCCACTTT. This translates into CSAPNTDRGTSPLHF.